This T cell receptor beta chain was sequenced during a study of blood T cells in healthy people across ages. PCR was performed a second time for about 7 to 12 cycles using a sample-barcoded 5' primer and a J-beta primer mix. MiXCR was run by TCRdb on the 5' RACE reads, yielding one entry per CDR3 protein. This sample yields 1.5 million to 2 million distinct CDR3 sequences, of which about 49% are seen a single time; less than 2.5% belongs to the top ten. The CDR3 totals 18 residues. Germline loops: CDR1 LGHNA, CDR2 YNFKEQ. V lost 2 bases to trimming and J lost 0 bases; unmatched junction nucleotides: 10.

The sequencing sample was made of blood. The V gene is TRBV4-2, the J gene TRBJ2-7; 10 positions match TRBD2. This receptor was identified in a woman aged 40-49 years in good health. CDR3 sequence: CASSQSTSSGGISYEQYF. CDR3 DNA: TGTGCCAGCAGCCAATCCACCTCTAGCGGGGGCATCTCCTACGAGCAGTACTTC.